One and the same sample provided the 17 T cell receptor beta chains below, sequenced in a study of shared clonotypes between healthy human individuals. Clones were read by immunoSEQ multiplex PCR, and TCRdb kept only the in-frame ones, dropping some. The table shows over a million clones, with around 78% occurring only once. Sequencing used memory CD4+ T cells from PBMCs. Stated subset: CD45RA-negative fraction. The receptors originated from a man aged 18 to 30 in good health. Some clones in this sample may be carry-over from other donors' samples.

This chain uses TRBV10-1 with TRBJ2-3; D is ambiguous. This CDR3 region has 14 residues. The germline V gene encodes CDR1 WNHNN and CDR2 SYGVQD (reference sequence). V shed 0 bases and J shed 1 base, with 5 bases lying between them. CDR3 in DNA: TGCGCCAGCAGTGAGTCGTCCCGCACAGATACGCAGTATTTT. Protein: CASSESSRTDTQYF.

CDR3 DNA: TGTGCCAGCAGCCCCCGGACTAGCGGGGGAGATACGCAGTATTTT. Its translation: CASSPRTSGGDTQYF. This chain connects TRBV9 to TRBJ2-3; 13 bases line up with TRBD2. V lost 4 bases to trimming and J lost 5 bases; unmatched junction nucleotides: 4. Looked up from germline, CDR1 is SGDLS and CDR2 is YYNGEE. The CDR3 length is 15 residues.

V is TRBV27 and J is TRBJ2-7; 9 bases fit TRBD2. Germline CDR1 is MNHEY and CDR2 is SMNVEV (reference sequence). Trimming cost V 5 bases and J 9 bases; bases outside gene matches: 14. The CDR3 covers 15 residues. The CDR3 spells CASSPLAGAILGQYF. The CDR3 DNA follows: TGTGCCAGCAGTCCCTTAGCGGGAGCCATTTTGGGGCAGTACTTC.

To note about this clone: Other DNA sequences from this sample encode an identical CDR3 as well. This chain uses TRBV5-1 with TRBJ2-5, with D possibly matching TRBD2 (6 bases). Germline assignment: CDR1 SGHRS and CDR2 YFSETQ. Trimming took off 0 bases at V and 5 bases at J, with 14 bases between the two ends. The CDR3 contains 15 residues. CDR3 in amino acids: CASSLALAGGETQYF. The CDR3 nucleotides read TGCGCCAGCAGCTTGGCGCTCGCCGGAGGGGAGACCCAGTACTTC.

This clone was counted once. The chain links TRBV5-1 to TRBJ2-3; 8 bases align to TRBD2. The length of the CDR3 is 17 residues. After removal of 2 bases from V and 0 bases from J, the junction contained 8 bases not matched to a gene. Germline V gives CDR1 SGHRS, CDR2 YFSETQ. The CDR3 DNA sequence: TGCGCCAGCAGCTTTGGAACCGGGACTAGAAGCACAGATACGCAGTATTTT. This codes for CASSFGTGTRSTDTQYF.

The rearrangement uses TRBV5-1 and TRBJ2-1, with no clear D. Germline V gene data show CDR1 as SGHRS and CDR2 as YFSETQ. The CDR3 covers 11 residues. V lost 7 bases and J lost 5, with 7 bases in between. CDR3 DNA sequence: TGCGCCAGCGCCTGGGACAATGAGCAGTTCTTC. This sequence encodes CASAWDNEQFF.

The chain links TRBV7-2 to TRBJ2-7; 8 nucleotides agree with TRBD2. Germline values: CDR1 SGHTA, CDR2 FQGNSA. J lost 2 bases, V lost 3 bases, and 0 bases had no gene match. This CDR3 is built from 13 residues. CDR3 loop: CASSFSGTYEQYF. CDR3 nucleotide sequence: TGTGCCAGCAGCTTTAGCGGGACCTACGAGCAGTACTTC.

The chain uses TRBV27 and TRBJ1-4; possibly TRBD1 for D (5 bases). There are 14 residues in the CDR3. Germline CDR1 is MNHEY and CDR2 is SMNVEV (reference sequence). The V and J ends lost 8 bases and 0 bases respectively, with 10 bases between them. The CDR3 reads CASGGVATNEKLFF. CDR3 nucleotides: TGTGCCAGCGGAGGGGTTGCAACTAATGAAAAACTGTTTTTT. Complete variable domain (other parts from reference TRBV27 and TRBJ1-4): EAQVTQNPRYLITVTGKKLTVTCSQNMNHEYMSWYRQDPGLGLRQIYYSMNVEVTDKGDVPEGYKVSRKEKRNFPLILESPSPNQTSLYFCASGGVATNEKLFFGSGTQLSVL.

This clone was counted only a few times. This chain links TRBV19 with TRBJ1-1; maybe TRBD1 (5 bases). The CDR3 is made up of 15 amino acids. Between the trimmed V and J ends, which lost 9 bases and 4 bases, there was a span of 21 bases. Per germline, CDR1 LNHDA and CDR2 SQIVND (reference sequence). CDR3 sequence (DNA): TGTGCCAGCATACGGGACGGAACCCGTCGCACTGAAGCTTTCTTT. It codes for CASIRDGTRRTEAFF.

The chain links TRBV14 to TRBJ1-2; D uncertain. With 4 bases removed from V and 4 bases from J, the gap between germline ends came to 10 bases. Germline V gene sequence: CDR1 SGHDN, CDR2 FVKESK. The CDR3 is 13 residues long. CDR3 sequence: CASSPSWGYGYTF. CDR3 DNA sequence: TGTGCCAGCAGCCCCTCTTGGGGCTATGGCTACACCTTC.

The chain is built from TRBV9 and TRBJ2-1; 13 nucleotides match TRBD2. J was trimmed by 4 bases and V by 4 bases; bases with no gene match: 11. The CDR3 spans 18 residues. Looked up from germline, CDR1 is SGDLS and CDR2 is YYNGEE. This CDR3 is CASSPGRGTSGTYNEQFF. DNA for the CDR3: TGTGCCAGCAGCCCAGGGAGGGGGACTAGCGGGACTTACAATGAGCAGTTCTTC.

The chain joins TRBV10-3 to TRBJ2-7; tentatively, D is TRBD2 (6 bases). Trimming stripped 3 bases from V and 3 bases from J, with 12 bases between. The length of the CDR3 is 14 residues. The V gene's germline CDR1 is ENHRY and CDR2 SYGVKD. The CDR3: CAISDPADYYEQYF. Here the CDR3 DNA reads TGTGCCATCAGTGACCCTGCGGACTACTACGAGCAGTACTTC.

The J gene is TRBJ2-6, the V gene TRBV2; 8 nucleotides align to TRBD1. The CDR3 is 18 residues long. V dropped 10 bases and J dropped 1; count of bases not matched to a gene: 15. Germline V gene lookup returns CDR1 SNHLY and CDR2 FYNNEI. The CDR3 reads CAIPTGDPPGSGANVLTF. The DNA for the CDR3 is TGTGCCATCCCGACAGGGGACCCGCCGGGATCTGGGGCCAACGTCCTGACTTTC.

The chain has TRBV10-3 and TRBJ2-3; the D is unclear. Germline CDR1 is ENHRY and CDR2 is SYGVKD. CDR3 length: 14 amino acids. V was pared by 3 bases and J by 0 bases, with 7 bases between. The CDR3 nucleotides read TGTGCCATCAGTGAATTACAGAGCACAGATACGCAGTATTTT. It translates to CAISELQSTDTQYF.

This clone was seen repeatedly, ten times or more. V usage is TRBV29-1 and J usage is TRBJ2-5, with D possibly TRBD1 on 5 matching bases. The germline CDR1 and CDR2 sequences are SQVTM and ANQGSEA. V lost 7 bases, J lost 5 bases, and 20 bases lay in between. CDR3 length: 14 amino acids. The CDR3 sequence is CSAVRTQGWETQYF. The CDR3 DNA reads TGCAGCGCCGTACGGACCCAGGGTTGGGAGACCCAGTACTTC. The full variable domain, completed using reference TRBV29-1 and TRBJ2-5, is SAVISQKPSRDICQRGTSLTIQCQVDSQVTMMFWYRQQPGQSLTLIATANQGSEATYESGFVIDKFPISRPNLTFSTLTVSNMSPEDSSIYLCSAVRTQGWETQYFGPGTRLLVL.

The J gene is TRBJ1-1, the V gene TRBV7-2; D is unclear. CDR1 is SGHTA, CDR2 FQGNSA, per germline. CDR3 length: 15 amino acids. Trimming removed 4 bases from V and 4 bases from J, with 16 bases in between. The CDR3 bases are TGTGCCAGCAGCTCCGGGCTTGGGATTCGCACTGAAGCTTTCTTT. It yields the protein CASSSGLGIRTEAFF.

This clone was recorded many times. V and J are TRBV5-1 and TRBJ2-7, with 7 bases that match TRBD1. With V trimmed by 3 bases and J by 4 bases, 19 bases remained unmatched. The CDR3 is 18 residues long. Germline V gene sequence: CDR1 SGHRS, CDR2 YFSETQ. The CDR3 nucleotides are TGCGCCAGCAGCTCCCTATTCACAGGGGCTCTTATGCGGTACGAGCAGTACTTC. As protein: CASSSLFTGALMRYEQYF.